This TCR beta chain is from a study of blood T cells in healthy people across ages (dated by TCRdb to between 2015 and 2017). For the wider study: In model experiments, template switching captured about one uniquely barcoded TCR beta cDNA molecule for every two T cells. Four age groups were formed from the donors: young (average roughly 16 years), middle-aged (approximately 42), aged (roughly 58) and long-lived (about 80). To avoid experimental bias, donors of different ages were distributed randomly across sequencing lanes. Age-related changes in TCR beta repertoire diversity were measured in the study by deep sequencing normalized with unique cDNA molecular identifiers. Using the same blood draw, the study looked at two additional independent replicas of 1 million unique cDNA reads for two donors, one aged 18 to 30 and the other aged 80 or older. The research as a whole found: As age increased, observed TCR beta diversity per million T cells dropped in a roughly linear way, and a significant reduction was already evident by age around 41. The percentage of naive T cells measured by flow cytometry correlated strongly with observed TCR beta diversity. Compared with the aged group, the long-lived group had more naive CD4+ T cells, fewer expanded clones and increased TCR diversity, suggesting age selection. Total diversity estimates from one million sequenced T cells were considered lower bounds and underestimates. The CMV infection status of donors was not known, potentially confounding age-related changes in expanded clonotypes. Bulk unsorted PBMC profiling prevented conclusive comparison of naive and antigen-experienced compartments.

This clonotype has only a few counts. What this receptor recognizes is not known. There are no base qualities to consult, and no much larger clone falls within one base. The donors were 40 or so Caucasian individuals from Russia, aged roughly 6 to 90 years, who were systemically healthy. Each donor gave approximately 9.3 milliliters of peripheral blood, collected into EDTA-treated Vacutainer tubes. Ficoll-Paque density-gradient centrifugation was used to isolate PBMCs, with at least 7 million per sample. Total RNA, at least 6 micrograms per sample, was extracted from PBMCs with Trizol reagent. The percentages of naive CD45RAhigh/CD27high T cells were determined by flow cytometry on a PBMC aliquot from every donor. V is reduced by 6 bases and J by 2 bases, leaving a spacing of 12 bases between them. From the cysteine up to the phenylalanine, the CDR3 has a length of 14 residues. Only the CDR3 DNA stays, 42 bases, in frame from base 1. The germline V gene encodes CDR1 SGHDT and CDR2 YYEEEE.

Library creation used 5' RACE. Sequencing was carried out with an Illumina HiSeq 2500. The second PCR ran for roughly 6 to 11 cycles and used a J-beta primer mix along with a sample-barcoded 5' primer. A unique molecular identifier was introduced onto each TCR beta cDNA molecule by a template-switch 5' adaptor carrying 12 random nucleotides. Each sample yielded at least 3 million CDR3-containing paired-end reads. The Mint cDNA synthesis kit, primed by a TRBC-specific oligonucleotide, was used to synthesize first-strand cDNA from all RNA. Following uracil-DNA glycosylase treatment, all cDNA underwent a first 18-cycle PCR with the universal primers M1SS and BC2_uni_R. From the authors' description of their analysis: For normalization, 1 million high-quality reads, each with a distinct molecular identifier, were randomly selected from each sample. Reads sharing molecular identifiers were discarded rather than binned into consensus sequences. CDR3 identification, clonotype clustering and error correction used MiTCR with a Q25 quality threshold and the strictest error-elimination algorithm. A nonparametric unseen species model with Euler transformation was used to estimate lower-bound total TCR beta diversity. TCRdb reanalyzed the raw reads on its own, using fastp at Q25 for trimming and MiXCR for clone calling, and kept in-frame beta chains. One record per CDR3 amino acid sequence lists the most common genes and DNA. For this entry, the V and J calls and clone size follow TCRdb and not the study's own pipeline. This sample has some 1.5 million distinct CDR3 sequences in its table, and roughly 43% of those were observed once. The ten largest clones represent more than 4% of the sample.

The chain is assembled from TRBV5-6 and TRBJ2-1; TRBD2 is a possible D gene, resting on 7 matching bases. The sequence derives from a woman aged 18-29 years in good health. The sequenced sample consisted of blood. The DNA sequence is as follows: TGTGCCAGCATTGCGGGGGCAGCCTACAATGAGCAGTTCTTC. This sequence encodes CASIAGAAYNEQFF.